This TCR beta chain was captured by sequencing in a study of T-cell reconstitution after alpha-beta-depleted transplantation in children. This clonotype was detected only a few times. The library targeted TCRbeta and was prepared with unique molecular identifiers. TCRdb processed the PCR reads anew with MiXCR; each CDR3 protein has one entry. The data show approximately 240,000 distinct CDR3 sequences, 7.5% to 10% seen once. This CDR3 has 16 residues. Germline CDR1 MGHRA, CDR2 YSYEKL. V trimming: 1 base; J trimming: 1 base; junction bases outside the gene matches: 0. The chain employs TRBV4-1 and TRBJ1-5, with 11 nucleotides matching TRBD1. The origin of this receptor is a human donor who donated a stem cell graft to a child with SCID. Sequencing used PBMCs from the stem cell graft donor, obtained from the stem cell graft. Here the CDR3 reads CASSQGDRGSNQPQHF. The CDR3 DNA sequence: TGCGCCAGCAGCCAAGGGGACAGGGGGAGCAATCAGCCCCAGCATTTT.